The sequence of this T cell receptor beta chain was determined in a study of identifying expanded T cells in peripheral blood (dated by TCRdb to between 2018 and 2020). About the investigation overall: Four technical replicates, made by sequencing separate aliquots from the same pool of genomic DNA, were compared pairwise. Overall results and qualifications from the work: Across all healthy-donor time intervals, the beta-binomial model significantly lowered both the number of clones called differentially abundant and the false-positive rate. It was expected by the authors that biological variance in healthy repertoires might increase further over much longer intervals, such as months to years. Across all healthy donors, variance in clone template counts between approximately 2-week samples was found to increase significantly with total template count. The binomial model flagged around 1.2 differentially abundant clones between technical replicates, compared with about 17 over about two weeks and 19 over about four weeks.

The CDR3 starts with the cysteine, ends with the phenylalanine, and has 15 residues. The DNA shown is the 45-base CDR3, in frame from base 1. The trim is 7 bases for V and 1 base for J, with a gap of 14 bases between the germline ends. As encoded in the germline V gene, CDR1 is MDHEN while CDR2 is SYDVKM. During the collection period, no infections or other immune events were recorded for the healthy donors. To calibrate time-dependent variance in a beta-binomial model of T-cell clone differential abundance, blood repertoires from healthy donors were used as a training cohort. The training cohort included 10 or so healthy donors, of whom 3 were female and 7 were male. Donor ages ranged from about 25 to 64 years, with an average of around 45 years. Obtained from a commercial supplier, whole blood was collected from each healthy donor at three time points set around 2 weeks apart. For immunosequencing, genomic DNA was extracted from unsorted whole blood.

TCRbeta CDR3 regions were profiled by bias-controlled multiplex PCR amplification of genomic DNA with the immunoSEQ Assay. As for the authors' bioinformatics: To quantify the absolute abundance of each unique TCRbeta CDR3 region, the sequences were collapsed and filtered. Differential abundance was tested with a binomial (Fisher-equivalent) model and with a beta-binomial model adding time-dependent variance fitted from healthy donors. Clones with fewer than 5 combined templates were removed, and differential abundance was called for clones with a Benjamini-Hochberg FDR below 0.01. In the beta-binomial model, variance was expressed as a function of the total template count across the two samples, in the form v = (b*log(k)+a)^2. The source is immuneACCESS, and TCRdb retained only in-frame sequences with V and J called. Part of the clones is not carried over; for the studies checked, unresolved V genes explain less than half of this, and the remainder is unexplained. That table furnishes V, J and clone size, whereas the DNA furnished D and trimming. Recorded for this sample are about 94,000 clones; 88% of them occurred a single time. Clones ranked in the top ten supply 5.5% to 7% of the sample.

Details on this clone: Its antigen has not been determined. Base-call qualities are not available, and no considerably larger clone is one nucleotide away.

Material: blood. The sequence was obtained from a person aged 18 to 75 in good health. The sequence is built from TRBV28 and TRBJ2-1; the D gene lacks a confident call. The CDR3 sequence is CASNRPRLSYNEQFF. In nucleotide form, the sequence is TGTGCCAGCAACCGGCCCCGGCTATCCTACAATGAGCAGTTCTTC.